These 25 T cell receptor beta chains were sequenced from one sample in a study of graft-versus-host responses after intestinal transplantation. Sequenced by immunoSEQ multiplex PCR; TCRdb stores in-frame clones only, minus some. The data contain just under 90,000 clones, roughly four fifths of them singletons. Their target antigens are unknown. The sequences come from unstimulated CD8+ T cells sorted from spleen or lymph node cells, collected before intestinal transplant. The receptors were gathered from a human donor who received an intestinal transplant.

This chain links TRBV4-2 with TRBJ2-1; D possibly corresponds to TRBD2 (5 bases). With 6 bases removed from V and 6 bases from J, the gap between germline ends came to 15 bases. The CDR3 covers 14 residues. The germline V gene has CDR1 LGHNA and CDR2 YNFKEQ. CDR3 protein: CASSLERYGNEQFF. The CDR3 DNA reads as TGTGCCAGCAGTCTGGAGCGGTACGGCAATGAGCAGTTCTTC.

To note about this clone: One end of the junction varies from germline; a read error may be responsible. The chain links TRBV6-1 to TRBJ1-2; no clear D gene. CDR3 length: 12 amino acids. CDR1 and CDR2 from the germline V gene are MNHNS and SASEGT. CDR3 sequence: CASSEAQVWTVF. The CDR3 coding sequence is TGTGCCAGCAGTGAAGCGCAAGTTTGGACGGTATTC.

The chain links TRBV7-3 to TRBJ1-5; D is unclear. Germline values: CDR1 SGHTA, CDR2 FQGTGA. Trimming took 2 bases from V and 3 from J, leaving 5 bases between them. CDR3 length equals 13 residues. CDR3 residues: CASSLSHNQPQHF. As DNA, the CDR3 is TGTGCCAGCAGCTTATCCCACAATCAGCCCCAGCATTTT.

The chain recombines TRBV7-6 with TRBJ2-7; D unresolved. Germline V gives CDR1 SGHVS, CDR2 FNYEAQ. Trimming removed 1 base from V and 0 bases from J, with 4 bases in between. The CDR3 consists of 13 residues. CDR3 loop: CASSLDSSYEQYF. The CDR3 DNA reads as TGTGCCAGCAGCTTAGACAGCTCCTACGAGCAGTACTTC.

The chain couples TRBV15 to TRBJ2-7; possible D gene TRBD2, 5 bases. CDR1 is LNHNV, CDR2 YYDKDF, per germline (reference sequence). The CDR3 length is 13 residues. The V and J ends lost 6 bases and 3 bases respectively, with 12 bases between them. CDR3 residues: CATRSGDVYEQYF. CDR3 DNA sequence: TGTGCCACCAGGTCCGGGGATGTCTACGAGCAGTACTTC.

V and J are TRBV5-4 and TRBJ2-3, with D perhaps TRBD2 (6 bases). The V end was cut by 0 bases, the J end by 5 bases, with 16 bases between. CDR3 length: 16 residues. Per germline, CDR1 SGHNT and CDR2 YYREEE (reference sequence). For the CDR3, the DNA is TGTGCCAGCAGCTTGGGGGCTAGCGATGCCCAAGATACGCAGTATTTT. Protein product: CASSLGASDAQDTQYF.

This clone has only one observation. The chain is built from TRBV9 and TRBJ1-1; D might be TRBD1 (6 bases). Germline values: CDR1 SGDLS, CDR2 YYNGEE. CDR3 length: 15 amino acids. V lost 4 bases, J lost 0 bases, and 13 bases lay in between. CDR3 sequence: CASSPGGAMNTEAFF. CDR3 bases: TGTGCCAGCAGCCCGGGGGGGGCTATGAACACTGAAGCTTTCTTT.

With respect to this clone: The identical CDR3 is also encoded by other nucleotide sequences in the sample. The gene calls are TRBV4-2 and TRBJ2-6; TRBD1 is a possible D gene (5 bases). This CDR3 has 16 residues. The V and J ends lost 0 bases and 0 bases respectively, with 6 bases between them. Germline V lookup: CDR1 LGHNA, CDR2 YNFKEQ. The CDR3 reads CASSQDQGSGANVLTF. The DNA for the CDR3 is TGTGCCAGCAGCCAAGATCAGGGCTCTGGGGCCAACGTCCTGACTTTC.

V and J are TRBV6-1 and TRBJ2-3; D is undetermined. The V gene lost 3 bases and the J gene lost 0 bases, with 13 bases spanning the gap. In germline, CDR1 is MNHNS, CDR2 SASEGT. CDR3 length: 16 residues. Here the CDR3 DNA reads TGTGCCAGCAGTGATCTTTGGGGAACTAGCACAGATACGCAGTATTTT. Its translation is CASSDLWGTSTDTQYF.

This chain joins TRBV4-1 and TRBJ1-1; unclear D gene. Trimming shortened V by 1 base and J by 5 bases, and 14 bases separated the two germline ends. Germline V CDR1 and CDR2: MGHRA, YSYEKL. The CDR3 has 15 amino acids. This chain's CDR3 is CASSQVTGFGTEAFF. In DNA form, the CDR3 reads TGCGCCAGCAGCCAAGTAACCGGATTCGGAACTGAAGCTTTCTTT.

The CDR3 loop reads CASSPGTSPGYEQYF. The CDR3, as DNA: TGTGCCAGCAGTCCAGGGACTTCTCCGGGCTACGAGCAGTACTTC. The chain employs TRBV27 and TRBJ2-5; D possibly corresponds to TRBD2 (6 bases). The J call is uncertain, as TRBJ2-7 better fits the DNA end. The germline V gene encodes CDR1 MNHEY and CDR2 SMNVEV (reference sequence). The CDR3 loop spans 15 amino acids.

This clone was counted a single time. This CDR3 is CASRPGLAGPEQYF. In nucleotides, the CDR3 is TGTGCCAGTAGGCCGGGACTAGCGGGACCCGAGCAGTACTTC. V and J are TRBV19 and TRBJ2-7, with 13 bases identical to TRBD2. The CDR3 contains 14 residues. Germline trimming cut 6 bases from V and 6 bases from J; bases unmatched to any gene: 5. CDR1 is LNHDA, CDR2 SQIVND, per germline (reference sequence).

This clone was detected once. CDR3 amino acids: CASSLTLRGTAGTGELFF. The CDR3 DNA reads as TGTGCCAGCAGCTTAACCTTACGCGGGACAGCCGGCACCGGGGAGCTGTTTTTT. V and J are TRBV7-3 and TRBJ2-2, with D possibly TRBD1 on 7 matching bases. The CDR3 loop spans 18 amino acids. The V end lost 0 bases, the J end lost 4 bases, and 18 bases lay between the germline ends. Germline CDR1 and CDR2: SGHTA and FQGTGA. Using reference TRBV7-3 and TRBJ2-2 for the parts outside the CDR3, the full variable domain is GAGVSQTPSNKVTEKGKYVELRCDPISGHTALYWYRQSLGQGPEFLIYFQGTGAADDSGLPNDRFFAVRPEGSVSTLKIQRTERGDSAVYLCASSLTLRGTAGTGELFFGEGSRLTVL.

The V call is TRBV19, the J call TRBJ2-3; D unclear. V was pared by 5 bases and J by 4 bases, with 16 bases between. Germline-derived CDR1 and CDR2 are LNHDA and SQIVND (reference sequence). This CDR3 spans 15 amino acids. The CDR3 loop reads CASSLYVRSADTQYF. The CDR3 DNA is TGTGCCAGTAGTTTGTACGTACGCTCCGCAGATACGCAGTATTTT.

The chain joins TRBV6-1 to TRBJ2-3, with D perhaps assigned TRBD1 or TRBD2 (6 bases each). This CDR3 has 16 amino acids. The V and J ends lost 1 base and 1 base respectively, with 12 bases between them. Per the germline V gene, CDR1 is MNHNS and CDR2 is SASEGT. Here the CDR3 DNA reads TGTGCCAGCAGTGAAGAGGTGGGGGGCGGCACAGATACGCAGTATTTT. Residues: CASSEEVGGGTDTQYF.

This sequence joins TRBV9 and TRBJ2-1; 8 bases agree with TRBD2. V was clipped by 0 bases and J by 5 bases; unmatched bases: 4. Germline CDR1 and CDR2: SGDLS and YYNGEE. The CDR3 is made up of 15 amino acids. The CDR3 reads CASSVAGGSHNEQFF. The CDR3 bases are TGTGCCAGCAGCGTAGCGGGGGGGTCCCACAATGAGCAGTTCTTC. Combining the CDR3 with reference TRBV9 and TRBJ2-1 gives the whole variable domain DSGVTQTPKHLITATGQRVTLRCSPRSGDLSVYWYQQSLDQGLQFLIQYYNGEERAKGNILERFSAQQFPDLHSELNLSSLELGDSALYFCASSVAGGSHNEQFFGPGTRLTVL.

The gene calls are TRBV4-1 and TRBJ1-5; D gene ambiguous. Trimming pared 0 bases from V and 3 bases from J, leaving 12 bases between. CDR3 length: 16 amino acids. The germline CDR1 and CDR2 sequences are MGHRA and YSYEKL. The CDR3 here is CASSQDPGRVNQPQHF. The CDR3 coding sequence is TGCGCCAGCAGCCAAGATCCCGGACGGGTCAATCAGCCCCAGCATTTT.

This clone came up once. V and J are TRBV28 and TRBJ2-1; 8 bases agree with TRBD2. Germline V gene data show CDR1 as MDHEN and CDR2 as SYDVKM. This CDR3 has 16 amino acids. V gave up 6 bases and J gave up 8 bases; unmatched junction bases: 15. In DNA form, the CDR3 reads TGTGCCAGCAGCCCAACGGGGGGGGCTCGATGGGATGAGCAGTTCTTC. As protein: CASSPTGGARWDEQFF.

The chain combines TRBV19 with TRBJ2-1; D is unresolved. The CDR3 contains 15 residues. Germline loops: CDR1 LNHDA, CDR2 SQIVND (reference sequence). Trimming shortened V by 0 bases and J by 0 bases, and 6 bases separated the two germline ends. CDR3 nucleotides: TGTGCCAGTAGTATAGATAGGAGCTCCTACAATGAGCAGTTCTTC. It is translated as CASSIDRSSYNEQFF. The full variable domain, with the rest looked up from reference TRBV19 and TRBJ2-1, is DGGITQSPKYLFRKEGQNVTLSCEQNLNHDAMYWYRQDPGQGLRLIYYSQIVNDFQKGDIAEGYSVSREKKESFPLTVTSAQKNPTAFYLCASSIDRSSYNEQFFGPGTRLTVL.

The chain combines TRBV18 with TRBJ2-7; 9 nucleotides align to TRBD2. Per the germline V gene, CDR1 is KGHSH and CDR2 is LQKENI. CDR3 size: 19 residues. The V and J ends lost 5 bases and 2 bases, in that order; junction bases with no gene match: 19. The CDR3 spells CASSAFLSRGGQSPYEQYF. DNA of the CDR3: TGTGCCAGCTCAGCCTTTCTCTCGCGGGGGGGCCAATCCCCCTACGAGCAGTACTTC.

The table lists this clone with a few counts. As DNA, the CDR3 is TGTGCCAGCAGCTTAGGAGGCGGTTTGGGGGCCTACGAGCAGTACTTC. Translating it yields CASSLGGGLGAYEQYF. The chain carries TRBV7-9 and TRBJ2-7, with D perhaps TRBD1 or TRBD2 (5 bases each). The V end lost 1 base, the J end lost 2 bases, and 15 bases lay between the germline ends. The CDR3 contains 16 residues. CDR1 is SEHNR and CDR2 is FQNEAQ in the germline V gene (reference sequence).

J is TRBJ2-7 and V is TRBV29-1, with D maybe TRBD2 (7 bases). Germline-derived CDR1 and CDR2 are SQVTM and ANQGSEA. The length of the CDR3 is 13 residues. Trimming shortened V by 3 bases and J by 6 bases, and 15 bases separated the two germline ends. CDR3 sequence: CSVEPGGGSEQYF. CDR3 DNA: TGCAGCGTTGAGCCGGGGGGCGGGTCCGAGCAGTACTTC.

The rearrangement joins TRBV28 to TRBJ2-7; possibly TRBD2 for D (6 bases). V dropped 5 bases and J dropped 1 base, with 18 bases sitting between them. The CDR3 loop spans 16 amino acids. Germline assignment: CDR1 MDHEN and CDR2 SYDVKM. This CDR3 reads CASSLLPGSGSYEQYF. As DNA, the CDR3 is TGTGCCAGCAGTCTCCTCCCCGGGAGCGGGTCCTACGAGCAGTACTTC.

The V and J genes are TRBV7-9 and TRBJ1-1; 10 bases fit TRBD1. CDR3 length: 15 residues. With 1 base clipped from V and 7 bases from J, the junction kept 6 bases outside the gene matches. Germline V lookup: CDR1 SEHNR, CDR2 FQNEAQ (reference sequence). This CDR3 reads CASSLVRTGGGEAFF. The CDR3 DNA is TGTGCCAGCAGCTTAGTTCGGACAGGGGGAGGTGAAGCTTTCTTT.

V usage is TRBV10-2 and J usage is TRBJ1-5; D perhaps matches TRBD1 (6 bases). There are 15 residues in the CDR3. The V gene's germline CDR1 is WSHSY and CDR2 SAAADI. Trimming stripped 2 bases from V and 6 bases from J, with 14 bases between. The CDR3 loop reads CASSEIGGAGQPQHF. The CDR3 DNA reads TGCGCCAGCAGTGAGATCGGGGGCGCGGGTCAGCCCCAGCATTTT.